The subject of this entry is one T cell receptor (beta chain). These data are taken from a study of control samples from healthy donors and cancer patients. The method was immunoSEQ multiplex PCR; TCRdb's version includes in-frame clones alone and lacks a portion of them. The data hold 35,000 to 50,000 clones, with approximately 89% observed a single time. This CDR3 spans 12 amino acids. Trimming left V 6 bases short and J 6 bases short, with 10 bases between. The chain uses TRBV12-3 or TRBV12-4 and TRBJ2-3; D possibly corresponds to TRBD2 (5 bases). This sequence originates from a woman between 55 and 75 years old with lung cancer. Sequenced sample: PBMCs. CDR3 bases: TGTGCCAGCAGCCCCGGGATGGATACGCAGTATTTT. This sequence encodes CASSPGMDTQYF.